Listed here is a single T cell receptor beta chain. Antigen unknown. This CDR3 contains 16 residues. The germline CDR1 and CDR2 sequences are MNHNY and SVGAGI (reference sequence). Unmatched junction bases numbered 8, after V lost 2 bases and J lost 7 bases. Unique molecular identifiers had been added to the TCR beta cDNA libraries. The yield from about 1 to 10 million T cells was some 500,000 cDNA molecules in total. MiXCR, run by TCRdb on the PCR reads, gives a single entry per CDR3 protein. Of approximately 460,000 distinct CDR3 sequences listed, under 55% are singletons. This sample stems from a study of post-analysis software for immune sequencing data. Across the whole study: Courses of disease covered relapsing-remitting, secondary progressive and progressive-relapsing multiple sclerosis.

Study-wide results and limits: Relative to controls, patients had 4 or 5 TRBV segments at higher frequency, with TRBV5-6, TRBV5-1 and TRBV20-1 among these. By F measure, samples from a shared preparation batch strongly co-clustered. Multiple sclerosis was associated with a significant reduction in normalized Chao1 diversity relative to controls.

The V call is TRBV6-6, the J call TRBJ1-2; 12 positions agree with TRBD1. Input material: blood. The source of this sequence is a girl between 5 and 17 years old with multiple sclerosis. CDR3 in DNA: TGTGCCAGCAGTTACAACCGGGACAGGGGGCTGGGTGGCTACACCTTC. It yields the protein CASSYNRDRGLGGYTF.